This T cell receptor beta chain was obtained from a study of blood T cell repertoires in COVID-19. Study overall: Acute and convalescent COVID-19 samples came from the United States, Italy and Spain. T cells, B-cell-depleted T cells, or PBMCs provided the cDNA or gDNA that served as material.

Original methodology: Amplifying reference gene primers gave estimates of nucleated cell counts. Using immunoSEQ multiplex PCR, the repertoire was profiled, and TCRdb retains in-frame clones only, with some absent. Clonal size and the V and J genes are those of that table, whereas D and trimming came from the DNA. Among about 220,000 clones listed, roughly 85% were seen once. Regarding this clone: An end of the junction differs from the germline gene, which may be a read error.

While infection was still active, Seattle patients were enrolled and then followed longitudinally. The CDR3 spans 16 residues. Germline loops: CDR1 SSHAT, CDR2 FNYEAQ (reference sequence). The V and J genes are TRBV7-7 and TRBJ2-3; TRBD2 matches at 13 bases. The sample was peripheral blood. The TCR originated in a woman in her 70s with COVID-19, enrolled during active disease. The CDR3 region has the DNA TGTGCTAGCAGCCCAGGACTAGCGGGAGCGACAGATACGCAGTATTTT. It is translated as CASSPGLAGATDTQYF.